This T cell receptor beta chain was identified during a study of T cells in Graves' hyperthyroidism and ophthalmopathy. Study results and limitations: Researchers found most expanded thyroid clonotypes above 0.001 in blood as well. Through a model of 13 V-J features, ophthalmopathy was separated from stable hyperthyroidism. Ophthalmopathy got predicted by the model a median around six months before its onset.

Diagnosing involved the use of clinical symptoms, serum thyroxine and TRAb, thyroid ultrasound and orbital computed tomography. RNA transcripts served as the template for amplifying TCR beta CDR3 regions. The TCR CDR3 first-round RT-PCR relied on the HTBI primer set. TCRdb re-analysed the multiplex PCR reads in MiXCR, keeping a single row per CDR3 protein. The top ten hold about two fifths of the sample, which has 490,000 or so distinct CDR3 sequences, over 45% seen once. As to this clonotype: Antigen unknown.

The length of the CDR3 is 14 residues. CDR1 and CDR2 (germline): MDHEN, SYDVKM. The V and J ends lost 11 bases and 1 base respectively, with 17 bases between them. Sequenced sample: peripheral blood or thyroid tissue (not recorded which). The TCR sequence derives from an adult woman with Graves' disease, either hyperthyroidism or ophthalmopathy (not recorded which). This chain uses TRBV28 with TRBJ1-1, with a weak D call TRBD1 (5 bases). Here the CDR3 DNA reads TGTGCCGCCACCAGCAGGGTTCGGAACACTGAAGCTTTCTTT. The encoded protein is CAATSRVRNTEAFF.